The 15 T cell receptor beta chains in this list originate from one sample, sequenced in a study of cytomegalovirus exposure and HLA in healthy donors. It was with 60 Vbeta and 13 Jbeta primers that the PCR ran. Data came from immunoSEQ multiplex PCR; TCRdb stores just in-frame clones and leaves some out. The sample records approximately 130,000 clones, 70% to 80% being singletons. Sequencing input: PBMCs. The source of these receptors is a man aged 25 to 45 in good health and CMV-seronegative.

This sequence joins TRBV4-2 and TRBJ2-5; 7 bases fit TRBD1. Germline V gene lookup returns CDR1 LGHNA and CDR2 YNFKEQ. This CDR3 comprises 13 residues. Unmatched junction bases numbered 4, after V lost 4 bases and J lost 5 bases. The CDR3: CASSLDREETQYF. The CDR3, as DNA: TGTGCCAGCAGCCTTGACAGGGAGGAGACCCAGTACTTC.

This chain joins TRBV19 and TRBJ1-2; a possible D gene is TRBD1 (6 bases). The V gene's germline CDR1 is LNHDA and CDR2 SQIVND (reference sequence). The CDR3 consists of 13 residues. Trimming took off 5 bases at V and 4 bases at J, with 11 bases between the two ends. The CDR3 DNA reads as TGTGCCAGTAGTGACAGGAACCCCTATGGCTACACCTTC. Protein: CASSDRNPYGYTF. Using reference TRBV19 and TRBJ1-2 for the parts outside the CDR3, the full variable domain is DGGITQSPKYLFRKEGQNVTLSCEQNLNHDAMYWYRQDPGQGLRLIYYSQIVNDFQKGDIAEGYSVSREKKESFPLTVTSAQKNPTAFYLCASSDRNPYGYTFGSGTRLTVV.

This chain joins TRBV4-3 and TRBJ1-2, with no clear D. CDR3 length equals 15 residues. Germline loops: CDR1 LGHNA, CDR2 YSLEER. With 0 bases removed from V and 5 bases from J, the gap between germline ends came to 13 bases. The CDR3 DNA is TGCGCCAGCAGCCAAGATAAGGGAGTAGGGTATGGCTACACCTTC. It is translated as CASSQDKGVGYGYTF.

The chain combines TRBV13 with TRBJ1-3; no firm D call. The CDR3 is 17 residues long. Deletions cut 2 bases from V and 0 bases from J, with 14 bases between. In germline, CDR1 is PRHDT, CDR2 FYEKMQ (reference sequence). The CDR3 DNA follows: TGTGCCAGCAGCTTAAGGGCGGGCAGTTACTCTGGAAACACCATATATTTT. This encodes CASSLRAGSYSGNTIYF. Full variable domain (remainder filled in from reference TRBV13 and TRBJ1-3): AAGVIQSPRHLIKEKRETATLKCYPIPRHDTVYWYQQGPGQDPQFLISFYEKMQSDKGSIPDRFSAQQFSDYHSELNMSSLELGDSALYFCASSLRAGSYSGNTIYFGEGSWLTVV.

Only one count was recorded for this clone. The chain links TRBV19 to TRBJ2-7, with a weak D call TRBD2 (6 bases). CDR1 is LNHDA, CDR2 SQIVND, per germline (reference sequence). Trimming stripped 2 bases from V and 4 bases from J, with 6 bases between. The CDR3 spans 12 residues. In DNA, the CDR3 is TGTGCCAGTAGTATACGGGGGTACGAGCAGTACTTC. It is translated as CASSIRGYEQYF.

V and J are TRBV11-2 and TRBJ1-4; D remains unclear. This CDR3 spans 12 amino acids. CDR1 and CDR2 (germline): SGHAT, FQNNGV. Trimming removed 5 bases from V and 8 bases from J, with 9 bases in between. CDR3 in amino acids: CASSGVREKLFF. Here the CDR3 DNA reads TGTGCCAGCAGCGGAGTGAGGGAAAAACTGTTTTTT.

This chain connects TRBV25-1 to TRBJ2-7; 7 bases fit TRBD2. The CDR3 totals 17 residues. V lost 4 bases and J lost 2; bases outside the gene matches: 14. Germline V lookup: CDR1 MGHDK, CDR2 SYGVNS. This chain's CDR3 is CASSALGGAGETYEQYF. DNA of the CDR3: TGTGCCAGCAGTGCCCTGGGCGGCGCGGGGGAGACCTACGAGCAGTACTTC.

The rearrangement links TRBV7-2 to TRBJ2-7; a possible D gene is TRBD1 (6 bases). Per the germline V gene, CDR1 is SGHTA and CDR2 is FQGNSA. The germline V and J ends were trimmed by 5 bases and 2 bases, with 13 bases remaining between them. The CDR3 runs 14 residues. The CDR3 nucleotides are TGTGCCAGCAGCCTTGAAGGGGGTACCTACGAGCAGTACTTC. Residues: CASSLEGGTYEQYF.

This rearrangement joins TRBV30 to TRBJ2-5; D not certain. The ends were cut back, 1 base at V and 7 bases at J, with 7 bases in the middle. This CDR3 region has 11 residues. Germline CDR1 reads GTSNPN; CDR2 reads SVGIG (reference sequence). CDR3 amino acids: CAWSALGTQYF. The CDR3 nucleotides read TGTGCCTGGAGTGCCCTAGGGACCCAGTACTTC.

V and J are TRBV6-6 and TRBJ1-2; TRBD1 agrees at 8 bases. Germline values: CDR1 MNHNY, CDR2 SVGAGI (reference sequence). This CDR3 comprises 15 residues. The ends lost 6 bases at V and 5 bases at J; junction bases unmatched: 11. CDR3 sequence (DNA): TGTGCCAGCAGCCACGACAGGGGTCACGGGTATGGCTACACCTTC. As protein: CASSHDRGHGYGYTF.

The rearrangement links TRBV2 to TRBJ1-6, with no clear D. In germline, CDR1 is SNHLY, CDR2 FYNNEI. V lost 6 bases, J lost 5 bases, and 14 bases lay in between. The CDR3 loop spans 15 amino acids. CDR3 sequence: CASSAPNKNNSPLHF. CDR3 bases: TGTGCCAGCAGCGCTCCGAACAAGAATAATTCACCCCTCCACTTT. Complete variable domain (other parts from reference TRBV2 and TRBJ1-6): EPEVTQTPSHQVTQMGQEVILRCVPISNHLYFYWYRQILGQKVEFLVSFYNNEISEKSEIFDDQFSVERPDGSNFTLKIRSTKLEDSAMYFCASSAPNKNNSPLHFGNGTRLTVT.

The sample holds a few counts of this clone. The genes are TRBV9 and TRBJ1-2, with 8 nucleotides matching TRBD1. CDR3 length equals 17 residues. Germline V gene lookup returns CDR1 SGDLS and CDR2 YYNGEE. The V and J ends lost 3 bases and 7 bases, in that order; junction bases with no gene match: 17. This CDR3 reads CASSGLTGAGGASGYTF. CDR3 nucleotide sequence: TGTGCCAGCAGCGGCCTTACTGGGGCAGGGGGCGCGTCTGGCTACACCTTC.

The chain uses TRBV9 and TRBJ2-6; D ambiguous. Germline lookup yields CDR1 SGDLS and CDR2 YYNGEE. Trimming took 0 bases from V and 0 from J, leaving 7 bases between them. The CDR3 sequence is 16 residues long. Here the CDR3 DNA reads TGTGCCAGCAGCGTAGGGAGCATCTCTGGGGCCAACGTCCTGACTTTC. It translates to CASSVGSISGANVLTF.

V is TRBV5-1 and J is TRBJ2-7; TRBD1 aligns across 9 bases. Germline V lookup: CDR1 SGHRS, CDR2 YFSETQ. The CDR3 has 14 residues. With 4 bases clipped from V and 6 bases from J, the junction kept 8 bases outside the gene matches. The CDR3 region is CASSPGTGLVEQYF. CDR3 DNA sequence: TGCGCCAGCAGCCCAGGGACAGGGTTGGTCGAGCAGTACTTC.

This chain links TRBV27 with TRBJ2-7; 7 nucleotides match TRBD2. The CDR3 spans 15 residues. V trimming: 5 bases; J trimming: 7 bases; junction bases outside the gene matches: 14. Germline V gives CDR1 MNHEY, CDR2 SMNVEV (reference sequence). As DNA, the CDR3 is TGTGCCAGCAGTATTTCACCCGGACTAGTAGGTGAGCAGTACTTC. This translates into CASSISPGLVGEQYF.